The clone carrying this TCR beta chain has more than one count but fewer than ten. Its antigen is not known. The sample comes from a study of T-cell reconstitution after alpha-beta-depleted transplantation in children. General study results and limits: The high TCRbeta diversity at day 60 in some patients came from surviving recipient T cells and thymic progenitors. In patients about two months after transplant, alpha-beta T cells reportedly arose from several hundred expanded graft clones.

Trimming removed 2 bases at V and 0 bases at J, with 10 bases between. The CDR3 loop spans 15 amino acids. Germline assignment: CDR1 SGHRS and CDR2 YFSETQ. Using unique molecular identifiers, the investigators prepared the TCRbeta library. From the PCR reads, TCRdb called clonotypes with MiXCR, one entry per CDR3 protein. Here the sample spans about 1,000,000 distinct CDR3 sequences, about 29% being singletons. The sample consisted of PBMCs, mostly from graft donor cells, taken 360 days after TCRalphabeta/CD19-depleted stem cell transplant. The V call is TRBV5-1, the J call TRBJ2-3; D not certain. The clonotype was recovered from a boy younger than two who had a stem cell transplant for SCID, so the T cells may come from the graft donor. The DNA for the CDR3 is TGCGCCAGCAGCTTTACAGCGACTAGCACAGATACGCAGTATTTT. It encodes CASSFTATSTDTQYF.